This record covers a single T cell receptor beta chain. Its cognate antigen is unknown. The sample is drawn from a study of cytomegalovirus exposure and HLA in healthy donors. It was with 60 Vbeta and 13 Jbeta primers that the PCR ran. TCRdb's copy holds only in-frame clones and misses some; the assay was immunoSEQ multiplex PCR. The data contain around 100,000 clones, around 70% of them seen just once; the ten biggest clones take up roughly 10%. Study-wide results and limits: What a later analysis showed was that several of the most significant clusters appeared linked to common viral pathogens. TCR beta sequences numbering roughly 16,000 were associated with HLA alleles at 0.05 false discovery rate in a later analysis.

This CDR3 contains 16 residues. V lost 3 bases, J lost 4 bases, and 10 bases stayed unmatched. Per germline, CDR1 SGHDT and CDR2 YYEEEE. The V call is TRBV5-6, the J call TRBJ2-7; 10 nucleotides align to TRBD1. Material: PBMCs. The TCR comes from a man aged 30 to 45 in good health and CMV-seropositive. The CDR3 here is CASSSAGTGVSYEQYV. The CDR3, as DNA: TGTGCCAGCAGCTCTGCCGGGACAGGGGTTTCATACGAGCAGTACGTC.